The present T cell receptor (beta chain) was sequenced within a study of blood T cell repertoires in COVID-19. The CDR3 contains 17 residues. Trimming stripped 1 base from V and 1 base from J, with 17 bases between. Germline CDR1 SEHNR, CDR2 FQNEAQ (reference sequence). The assay was immunoSEQ multiplex PCR, and TCRdb's table has in-frame clones only and misses some. The sample lists approximately 300,000 clones, approximately 87% occurring once. The TCR comes from a woman in her thirties who had recovered from COVID-19. The sequenced material came from PBMCs or T cells enriched from blood (not recorded which). The J gene is TRBJ2-7, the V gene TRBV7-9, with D tentatively TRBD1 (5 bases). The CDR3 loop is CASSLVRGSPWSYEQYF. CDR3 bases: TGTGCCAGCAGCTTAGTTAGGGGCTCCCCATGGTCCTACGAGCAGTACTTC.